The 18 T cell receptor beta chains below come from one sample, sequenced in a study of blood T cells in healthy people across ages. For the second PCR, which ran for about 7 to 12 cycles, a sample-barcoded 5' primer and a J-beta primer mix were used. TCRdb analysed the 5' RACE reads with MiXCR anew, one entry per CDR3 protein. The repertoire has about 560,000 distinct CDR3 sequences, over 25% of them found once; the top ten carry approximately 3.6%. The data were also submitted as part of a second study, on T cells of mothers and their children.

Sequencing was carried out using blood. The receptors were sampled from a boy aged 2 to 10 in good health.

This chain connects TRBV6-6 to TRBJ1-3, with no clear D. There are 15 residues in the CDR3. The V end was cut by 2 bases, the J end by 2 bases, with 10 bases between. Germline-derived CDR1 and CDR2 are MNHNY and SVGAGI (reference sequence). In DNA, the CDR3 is TGTGCCAGCAGTTACCGGACCCGCACTGGAAACACCATATATTTT. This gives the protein CASSYRTRTGNTIYF.

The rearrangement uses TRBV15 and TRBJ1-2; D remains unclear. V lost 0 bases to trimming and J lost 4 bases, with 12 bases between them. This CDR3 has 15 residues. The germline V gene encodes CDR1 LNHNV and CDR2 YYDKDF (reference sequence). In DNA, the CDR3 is TGTGCCACCAGCAGAGATTTGCAGGCGACCTATGGCTACACCTTC. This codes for CATSRDLQATYGYTF.

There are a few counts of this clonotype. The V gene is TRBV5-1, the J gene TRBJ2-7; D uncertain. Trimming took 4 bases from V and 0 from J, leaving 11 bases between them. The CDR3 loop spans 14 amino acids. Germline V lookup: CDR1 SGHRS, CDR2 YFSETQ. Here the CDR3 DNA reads TGCGCCAGCAGCCTAGGATCCACCTCCTACGAGCAGTACTTC. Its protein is CASSLGSTSYEQYF.

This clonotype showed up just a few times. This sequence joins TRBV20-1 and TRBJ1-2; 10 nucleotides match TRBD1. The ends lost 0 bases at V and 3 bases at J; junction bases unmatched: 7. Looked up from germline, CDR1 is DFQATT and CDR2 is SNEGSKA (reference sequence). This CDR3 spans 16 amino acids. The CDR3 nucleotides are TGCAGTGCTAGAGATCCGGACAGGGGGAGGGACTATGGCTACACCTTC. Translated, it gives CSARDPDRGRDYGYTF.

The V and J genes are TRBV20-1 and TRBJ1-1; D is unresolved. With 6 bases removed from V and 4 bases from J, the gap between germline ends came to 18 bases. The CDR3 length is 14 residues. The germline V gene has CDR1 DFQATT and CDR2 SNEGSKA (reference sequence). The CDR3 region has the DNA TGCAGTGCCATGGACCCCCGGCGGGGCACTGAAGCTTTCTTT. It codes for CSAMDPRRGTEAFF.

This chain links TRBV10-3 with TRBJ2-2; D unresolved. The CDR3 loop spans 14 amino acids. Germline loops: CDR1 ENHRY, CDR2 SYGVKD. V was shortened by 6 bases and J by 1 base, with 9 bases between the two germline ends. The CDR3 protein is CAIRVPGNTGELFF. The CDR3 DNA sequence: TGTGCCATCAGGGTACCTGGGAACACCGGGGAGCTGTTTTTT.

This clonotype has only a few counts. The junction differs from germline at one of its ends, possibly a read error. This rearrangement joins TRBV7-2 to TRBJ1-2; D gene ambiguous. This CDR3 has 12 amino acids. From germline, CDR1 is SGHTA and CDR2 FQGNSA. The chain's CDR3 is CASGFEATGYTF. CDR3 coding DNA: TGTGCCAGCGGCTTTGAGGCGACCGGCTACACCTTC. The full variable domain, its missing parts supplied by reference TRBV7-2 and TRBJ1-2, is GAGVSQSPSNKVTEKGKDVELRCDPISGHTALYWYRQSLGQGLEFLIYFQGNSAPDKSGLPSDRFSAERTGGSVSTLTIQRTQQEDSAVYLCASGFEATGYTFGSGTRLTVV.

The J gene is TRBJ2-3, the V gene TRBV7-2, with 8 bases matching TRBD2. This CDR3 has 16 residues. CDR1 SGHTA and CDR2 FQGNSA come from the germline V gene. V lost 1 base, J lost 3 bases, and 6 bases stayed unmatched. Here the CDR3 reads CASSLDAGGWTDTQYF. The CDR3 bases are TGTGCCAGCAGCTTAGACGCGGGAGGATGGACAGATACGCAGTATTTT.

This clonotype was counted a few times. CDR3 loop: CATSSDTGSPLHF. The CDR3 nucleotides read TGTGCCACCAGCAGTGATACGGGTTCACCCCTCCACTTT. This chain connects TRBV15 to TRBJ1-6; D not resolved. Trimming shortened V by 3 bases and J by 9 bases, and 9 bases separated the two germline ends. CDR1 and CDR2 (germline): LNHNV, YYDKDF (reference sequence). This CDR3 comprises 13 residues.

The CDR3 sequence is CASSLTSGGINEQFF. The CDR3 region has the DNA TGCGCCAGCAGCCTAACTAGCGGGGGGATTAATGAGCAGTTCTTC. The genes are TRBV5-1 and TRBJ2-5; 12 nucleotides agree with TRBD2. The end of the DNA fits TRBJ2-1 better, so the J call may be wrong. The CDR3 runs 15 residues. Germline V gene sequence: CDR1 SGHRS, CDR2 YFSETQ.

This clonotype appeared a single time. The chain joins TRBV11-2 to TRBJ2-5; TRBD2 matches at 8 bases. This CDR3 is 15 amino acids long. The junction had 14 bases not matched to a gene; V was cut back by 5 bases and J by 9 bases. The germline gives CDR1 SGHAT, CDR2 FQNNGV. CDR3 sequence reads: CASSPGGSGVEAQYF. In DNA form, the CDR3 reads TGTGCCAGCAGCCCTGGTGGTAGCGGGGTTGAGGCCCAGTACTTC. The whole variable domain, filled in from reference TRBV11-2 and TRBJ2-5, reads EAGVAQSPRYKIIEKRQSVAFWCNPISGHATLYWYQQILGQGPKLLIQFQNNGVVDDSQLPKDRFSAERLKGVDSTLKIQPAKLEDSAVYLCASSPGGSGVEAQYFGPGTRLLVL.

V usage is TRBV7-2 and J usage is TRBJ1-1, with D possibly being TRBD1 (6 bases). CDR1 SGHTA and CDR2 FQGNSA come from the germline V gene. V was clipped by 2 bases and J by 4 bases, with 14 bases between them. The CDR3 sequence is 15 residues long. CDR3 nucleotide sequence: TGTGCCAGCAGCTTACACAGGGATCGGGGCACTGAAGCTTTCTTT. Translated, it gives CASSLHRDRGTEAFF.

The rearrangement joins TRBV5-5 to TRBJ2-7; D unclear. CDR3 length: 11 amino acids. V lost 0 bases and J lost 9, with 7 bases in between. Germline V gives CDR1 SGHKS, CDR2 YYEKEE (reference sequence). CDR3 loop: CASSLDGVQYF. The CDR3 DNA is TGTGCCAGCAGCTTGGATGGGGTGCAGTACTTC.

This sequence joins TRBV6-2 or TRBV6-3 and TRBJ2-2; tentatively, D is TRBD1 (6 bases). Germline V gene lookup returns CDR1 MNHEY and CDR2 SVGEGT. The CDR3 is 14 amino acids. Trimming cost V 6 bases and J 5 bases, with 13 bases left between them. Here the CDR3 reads CASSRTAWTGELFF. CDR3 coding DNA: TGTGCCAGCAGCAGGACAGCTTGGACCGGGGAGCTGTTTTTT.

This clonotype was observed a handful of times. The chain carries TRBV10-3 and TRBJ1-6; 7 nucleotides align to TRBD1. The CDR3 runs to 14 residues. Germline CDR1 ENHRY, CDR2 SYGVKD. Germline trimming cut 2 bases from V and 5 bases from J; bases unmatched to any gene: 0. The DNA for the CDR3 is TGTGCCATCAGTGAGGGACAGGATAATTCACCCCTCCACTTT. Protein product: CAISEGQDNSPLHF.

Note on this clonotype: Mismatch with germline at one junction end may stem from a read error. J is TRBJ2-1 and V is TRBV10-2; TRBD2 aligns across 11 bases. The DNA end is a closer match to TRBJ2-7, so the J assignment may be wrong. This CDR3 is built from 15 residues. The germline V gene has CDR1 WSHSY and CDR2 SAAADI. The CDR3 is CASSETSGSIDEQYF. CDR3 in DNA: TGCGCCAGTAGTGAAACTAGCGGGAGCATCGACGAGCAGTACTTC.

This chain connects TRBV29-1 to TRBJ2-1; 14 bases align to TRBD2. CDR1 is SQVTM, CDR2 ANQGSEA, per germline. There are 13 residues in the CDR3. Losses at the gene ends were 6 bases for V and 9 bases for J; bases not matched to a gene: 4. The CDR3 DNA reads TGCAGCGTCGGGACTAGCGGGAGTAGTGAGCAGTTCTTC. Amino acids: CSVGTSGSSEQFF.

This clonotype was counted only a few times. CDR3 sequence (DNA): TGTGCCAGCAGTTTATCTCAGGGGAGCTATGGCTACACCTTC. Amino acid sequence: CASSLSQGSYGYTF. The chain combines TRBV27 with TRBJ1-2; possible D gene TRBD1, 6 bases. The CDR3 length is 14 residues. V shed 0 bases and J shed 4 bases, with 9 bases lying between them. From germline, CDR1 is MNHEY and CDR2 SMNVEV (reference sequence).